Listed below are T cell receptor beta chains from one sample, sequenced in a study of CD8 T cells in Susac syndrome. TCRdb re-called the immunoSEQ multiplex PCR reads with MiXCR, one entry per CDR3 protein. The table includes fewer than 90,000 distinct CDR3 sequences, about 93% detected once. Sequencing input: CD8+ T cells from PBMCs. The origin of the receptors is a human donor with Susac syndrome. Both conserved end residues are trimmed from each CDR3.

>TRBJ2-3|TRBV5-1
ASSRWATDTQY
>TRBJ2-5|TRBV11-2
ASSPSGSGQTQY
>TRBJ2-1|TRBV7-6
ASSSVDGQGQF
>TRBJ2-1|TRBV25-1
ASSVGRPYNEQF
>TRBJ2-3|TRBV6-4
ASSPTSGQGGDTQY
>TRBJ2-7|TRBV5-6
ASSGAPIYEQY
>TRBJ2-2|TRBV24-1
ATSEAGGPGELF
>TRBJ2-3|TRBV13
ASSSTTDQAQEWMTSTDTQY
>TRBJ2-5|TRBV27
ASSLGRSGGQETQY
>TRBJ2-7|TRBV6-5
ASSYVWGSYEQY
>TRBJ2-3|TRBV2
ASSEAIGTGITDTQY
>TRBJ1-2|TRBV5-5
ASSSVSFYT
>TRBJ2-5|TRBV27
ASSLSRGQETQY
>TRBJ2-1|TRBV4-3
ASSQDLERPYNEQF
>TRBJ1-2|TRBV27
ASKDMGYGYT
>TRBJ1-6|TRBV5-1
ASSFLDREDNSPLH
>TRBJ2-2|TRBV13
ASSSGLADTGELF
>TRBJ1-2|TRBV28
ASTPLSWGLSYGYT
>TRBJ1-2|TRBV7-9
ASSIGEGLYGYT
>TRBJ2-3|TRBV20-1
SARDLAGGTDTQY
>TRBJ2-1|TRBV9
ASSVGMVVGSGYNEQF
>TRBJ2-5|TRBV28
ATINSLYQETQY